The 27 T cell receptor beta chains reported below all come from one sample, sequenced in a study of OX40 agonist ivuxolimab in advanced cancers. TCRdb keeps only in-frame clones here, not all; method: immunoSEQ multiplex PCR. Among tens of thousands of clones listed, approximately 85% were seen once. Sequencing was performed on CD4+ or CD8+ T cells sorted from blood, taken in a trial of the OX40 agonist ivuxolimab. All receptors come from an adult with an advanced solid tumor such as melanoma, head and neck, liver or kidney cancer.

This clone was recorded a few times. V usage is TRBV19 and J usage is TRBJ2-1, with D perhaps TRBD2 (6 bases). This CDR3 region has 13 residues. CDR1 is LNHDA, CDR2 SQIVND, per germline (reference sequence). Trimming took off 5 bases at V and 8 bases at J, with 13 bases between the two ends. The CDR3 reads CASSPRTGDEQFF. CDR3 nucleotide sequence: TGTGCCAGTAGTCCCCGGACGGGAGATGAGCAGTTCTTC.

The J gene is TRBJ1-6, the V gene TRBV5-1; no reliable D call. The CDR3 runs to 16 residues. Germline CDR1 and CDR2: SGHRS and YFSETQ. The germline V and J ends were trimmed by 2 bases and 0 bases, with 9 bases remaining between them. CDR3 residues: CASSLTGSSYNSPLHF. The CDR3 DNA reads TGCGCCAGCAGCTTAACGGGGAGCTCCTATAATTCACCCCTCCACTTT.

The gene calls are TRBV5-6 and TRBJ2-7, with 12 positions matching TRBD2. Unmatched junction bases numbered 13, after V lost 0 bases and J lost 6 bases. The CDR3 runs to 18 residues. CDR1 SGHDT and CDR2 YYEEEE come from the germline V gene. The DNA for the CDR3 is TGTGCCAGCAGCTTGGCCGAAGGACTAGCGGGGAGGGCGGGCGAGCAGTACTTC. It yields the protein CASSLAEGLAGRAGEQYF.

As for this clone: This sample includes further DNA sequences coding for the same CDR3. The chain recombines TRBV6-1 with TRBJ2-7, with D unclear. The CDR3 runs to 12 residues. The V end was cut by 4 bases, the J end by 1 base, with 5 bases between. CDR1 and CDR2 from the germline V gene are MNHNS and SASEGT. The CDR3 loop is CASSGGSYEQYF. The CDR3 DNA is TGTGCCAGCAGTGGTGGTTCCTACGAGCAGTACTTC.

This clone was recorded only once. DNA for the CDR3: TGTGCCAGCAGCTCCGAGTCCGATACGCAGTATTTT. Translating it yields CASSSESDTQYF. The chain couples TRBV7-3 to TRBJ2-3, with unresolved D. There are 12 residues in the CDR3. The germline gives CDR1 SGHTA, CDR2 FQGTGA. Trimming took 4 bases from V and 6 from J, leaving 8 bases between them.

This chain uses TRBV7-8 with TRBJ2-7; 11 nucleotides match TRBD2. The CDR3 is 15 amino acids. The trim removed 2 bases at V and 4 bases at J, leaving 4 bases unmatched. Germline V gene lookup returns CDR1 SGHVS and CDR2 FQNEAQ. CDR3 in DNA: TGTGCCAGCAGCTTACGTCTAGCGGGGGGATACGAGCAGTACTTC. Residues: CASSLRLAGGYEQYF. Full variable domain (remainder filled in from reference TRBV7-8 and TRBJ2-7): GAGVSQSPRYKVAKRGQDVALRCDPISGHVSLFWYQQALGQGPEFLTYFQNEAQLDKSGLPSDRFFAERPEGSVSTLKIQRTQQEDSAVYLCASSLRLAGGYEQYFGPGTRLTVT.

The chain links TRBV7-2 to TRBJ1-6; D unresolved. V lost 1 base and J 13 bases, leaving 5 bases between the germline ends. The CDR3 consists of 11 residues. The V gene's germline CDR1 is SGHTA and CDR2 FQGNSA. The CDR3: CASSLGEPLHF. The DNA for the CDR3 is TGTGCCAGCAGCTTAGGTGAGCCCCTCCACTTT.

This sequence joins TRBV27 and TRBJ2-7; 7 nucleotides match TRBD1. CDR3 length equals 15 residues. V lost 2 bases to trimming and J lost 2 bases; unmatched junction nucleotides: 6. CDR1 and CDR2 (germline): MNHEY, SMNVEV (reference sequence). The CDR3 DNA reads TGTGCCAGCAGTTTAGATGACAGGGCTCCCTACGAGCAGTACTTC. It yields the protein CASSLDDRAPYEQYF.

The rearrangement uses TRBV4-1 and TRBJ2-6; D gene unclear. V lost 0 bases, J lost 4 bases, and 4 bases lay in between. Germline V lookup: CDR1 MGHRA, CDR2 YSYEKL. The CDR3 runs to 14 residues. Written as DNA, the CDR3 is TGCGCCAGCAGCCAAGAAGGCGGGGCCAACGTCCTGACTTTC. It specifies CASSQEGGANVLTF.

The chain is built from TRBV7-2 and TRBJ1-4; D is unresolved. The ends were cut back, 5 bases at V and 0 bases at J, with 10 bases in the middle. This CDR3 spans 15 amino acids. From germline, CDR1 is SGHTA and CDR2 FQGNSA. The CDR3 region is CASSNLGATNEKLFF. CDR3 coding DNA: TGTGCCAGCAGCAACCTCGGGGCAACTAATGAAAAACTGTTTTTT. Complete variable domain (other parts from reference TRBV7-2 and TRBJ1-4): GAGVSQSPSNKVTEKGKDVELRCDPISGHTALYWYRQSLGQGLEFLIYFQGNSAPDKSGLPSDRFSAERTGGSVSTLTIQRTQQEDSAVYLCASSNLGATNEKLFFGSGTQLSVL.

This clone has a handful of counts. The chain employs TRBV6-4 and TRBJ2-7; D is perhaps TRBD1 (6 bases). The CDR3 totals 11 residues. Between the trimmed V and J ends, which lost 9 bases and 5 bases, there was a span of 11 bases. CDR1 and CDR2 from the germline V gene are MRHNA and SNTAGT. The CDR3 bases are TGTGCCAGGTCGACAGGCGACGAGCAGTACTTC. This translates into CARSTGDEQYF.

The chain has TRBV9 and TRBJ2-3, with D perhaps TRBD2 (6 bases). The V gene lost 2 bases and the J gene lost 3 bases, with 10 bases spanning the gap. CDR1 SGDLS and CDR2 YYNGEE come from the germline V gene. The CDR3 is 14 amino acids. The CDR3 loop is CASSVQGGTDTQYF. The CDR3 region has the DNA TGTGCCAGCAGCGTCCAGGGAGGTACAGATACGCAGTATTTT.

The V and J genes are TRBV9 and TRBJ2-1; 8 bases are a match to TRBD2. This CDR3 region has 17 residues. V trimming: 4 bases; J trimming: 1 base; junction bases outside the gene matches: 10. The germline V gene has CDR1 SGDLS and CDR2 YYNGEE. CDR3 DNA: TGTGCCAGCAGCTTCACCCGGGGGGGCCTTTCCTACAATGAGCAGTTCTTC. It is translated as CASSFTRGGLSYNEQFF. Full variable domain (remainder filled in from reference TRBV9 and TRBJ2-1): DSGVTQTPKHLITATGQRVTLRCSPRSGDLSVYWYQQSLDQGLQFLIQYYNGEERAKGNILERFSAQQFPDLHSELNLSSLELGDSALYFCASSFTRGGLSYNEQFFGPGTRLTVL.

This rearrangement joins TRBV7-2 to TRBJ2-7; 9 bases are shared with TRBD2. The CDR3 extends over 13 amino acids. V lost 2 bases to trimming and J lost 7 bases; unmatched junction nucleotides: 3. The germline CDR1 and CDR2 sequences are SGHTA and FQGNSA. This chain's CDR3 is CASSLLAGNEQYF. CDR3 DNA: TGTGCCAGCAGCTTACTAGCGGGAAATGAGCAGTACTTC.

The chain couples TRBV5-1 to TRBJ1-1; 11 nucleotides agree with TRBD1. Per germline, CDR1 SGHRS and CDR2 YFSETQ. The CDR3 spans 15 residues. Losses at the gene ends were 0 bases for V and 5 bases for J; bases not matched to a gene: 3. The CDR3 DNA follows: TGCGCCAGCAGCTTGGGGACAGGGGGCTGGACTGAAGCTTTCTTT. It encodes CASSLGTGGWTEAFF.

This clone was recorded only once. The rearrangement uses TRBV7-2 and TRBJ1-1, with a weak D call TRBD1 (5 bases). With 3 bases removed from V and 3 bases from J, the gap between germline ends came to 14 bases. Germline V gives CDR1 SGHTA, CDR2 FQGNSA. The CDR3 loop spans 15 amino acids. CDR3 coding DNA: TGTGCCAGCAGCTTCGGACACCCGAGCGACACTGAAGCTTTCTTT. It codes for CASSFGHPSDTEAFF.

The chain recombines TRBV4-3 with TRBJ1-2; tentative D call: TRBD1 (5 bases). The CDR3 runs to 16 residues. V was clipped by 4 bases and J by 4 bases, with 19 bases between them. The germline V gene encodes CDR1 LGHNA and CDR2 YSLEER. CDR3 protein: CASSPELGGAGYGYTF. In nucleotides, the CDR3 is TGCGCCAGCAGCCCCGAGCTGGGGGGAGCTGGCTATGGCTACACCTTC.

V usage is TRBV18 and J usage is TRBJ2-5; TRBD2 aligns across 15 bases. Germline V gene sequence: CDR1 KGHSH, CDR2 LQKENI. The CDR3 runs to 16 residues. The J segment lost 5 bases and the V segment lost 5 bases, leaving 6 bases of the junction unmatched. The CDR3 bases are TGTGCCAGCTCATCGGGACTAGCGGGAGGTGTGGAGACCCAGTACTTC. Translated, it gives CASSSGLAGGVETQYF.

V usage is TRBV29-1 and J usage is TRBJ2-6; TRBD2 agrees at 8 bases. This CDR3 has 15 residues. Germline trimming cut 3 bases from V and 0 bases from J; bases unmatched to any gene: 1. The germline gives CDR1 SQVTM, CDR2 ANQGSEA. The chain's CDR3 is CSVEAGGSGANVLTF. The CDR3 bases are TGCAGCGTTGAGGCGGGGGGCTCTGGGGCCAACGTCCTGACTTTC.

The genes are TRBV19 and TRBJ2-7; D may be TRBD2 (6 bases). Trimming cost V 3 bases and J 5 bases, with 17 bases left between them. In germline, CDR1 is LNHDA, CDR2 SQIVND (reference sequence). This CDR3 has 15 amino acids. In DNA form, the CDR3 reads TGTGCCAGTAGTATCTCATCCGGAGGGGCCCACGAGCAGTACTTC. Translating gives CASSISSGGAHEQYF.

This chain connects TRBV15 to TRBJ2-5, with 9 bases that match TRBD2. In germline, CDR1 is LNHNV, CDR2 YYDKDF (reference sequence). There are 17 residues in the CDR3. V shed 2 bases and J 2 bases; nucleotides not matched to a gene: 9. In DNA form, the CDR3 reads TGTGCCACCAGCAGAAGACTAGCGGTGGGAATTCAAGAGACCCAGTACTTC. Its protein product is CATSRRLAVGIQETQYF.

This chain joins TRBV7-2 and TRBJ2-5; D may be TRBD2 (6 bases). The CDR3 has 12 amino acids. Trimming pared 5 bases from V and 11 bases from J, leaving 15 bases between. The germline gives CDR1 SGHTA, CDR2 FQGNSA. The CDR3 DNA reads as TGTGCCAGCAGCCCGGAACGGGAGTTACAGTACTTC. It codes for CASSPERELQYF.

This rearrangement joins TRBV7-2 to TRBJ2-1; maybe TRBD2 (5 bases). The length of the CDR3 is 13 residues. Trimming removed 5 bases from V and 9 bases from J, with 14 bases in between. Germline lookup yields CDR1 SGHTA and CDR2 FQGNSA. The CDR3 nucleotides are TGTGCCAGCAGCCTGCCTTTAGCGTTTGAGCAGTTCTTC. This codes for CASSLPLAFEQFF.

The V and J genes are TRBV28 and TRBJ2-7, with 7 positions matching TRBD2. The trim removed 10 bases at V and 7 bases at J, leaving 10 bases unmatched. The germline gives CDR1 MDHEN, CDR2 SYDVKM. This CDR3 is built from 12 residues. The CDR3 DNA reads TGTGCCAACCAGCGGACCGGGGGGGAGCAGTACTTC. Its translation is CANQRTGGEQYF.

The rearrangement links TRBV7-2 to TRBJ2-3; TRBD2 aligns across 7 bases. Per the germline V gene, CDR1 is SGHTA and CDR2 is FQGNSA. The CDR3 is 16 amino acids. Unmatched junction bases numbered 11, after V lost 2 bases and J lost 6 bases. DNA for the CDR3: TGTGCCAGCAGCTTAAACCCCCCCTCAGCGGGGGATACGCAGTATTTT. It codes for CASSLNPPSAGDTQYF.

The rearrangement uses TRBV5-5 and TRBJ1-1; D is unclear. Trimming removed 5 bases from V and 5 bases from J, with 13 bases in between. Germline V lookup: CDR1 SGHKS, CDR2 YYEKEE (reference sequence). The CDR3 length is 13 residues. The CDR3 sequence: CASSTLLRTEAFF. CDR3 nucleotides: TGTGCCAGCAGTACCCTCCTGAGGACTGAAGCTTTCTTT. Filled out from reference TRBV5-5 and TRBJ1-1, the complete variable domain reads DAGVTQSPTHLIKTRGQQVTLRCSPISGHKSVSWYQQVLGQGPQFIFQYYEKEERGRGNFPDRFSARQFPNYSSELNVNALLLGDSALYLCASSTLLRTEAFFGQGTRLTVV.

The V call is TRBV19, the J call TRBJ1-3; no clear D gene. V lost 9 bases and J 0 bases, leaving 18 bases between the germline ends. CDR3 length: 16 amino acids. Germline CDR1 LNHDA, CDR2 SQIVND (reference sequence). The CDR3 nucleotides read TGTGCCAGGATTCCAGGACCCCCGAGCTCTGGAAACACCATATATTTT. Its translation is CARIPGPPSSGNTIYF.